This T cell receptor beta chain was identified in a study of regulatory T cells in long-lasting Graves disease. Study-wide background: Under 3 months of antithyroid drugs had been taken by newly diagnosed Graves' patients.

Time point here: newly diagnosed GD, antithyroid drugs for less than 3 months. From PBMCs, RNA was extracted and then used to make the TCR library. Relying on iRepertoire HTBI primers and Arm-PCR of CDR3 regions, the team built TCR beta libraries. One entry per CDR3 protein results from TCRdb running MiXCR on the multiplex PCR reads. This table holds 200,000 to 250,000 distinct CDR3 sequences, less than 20% found once. This clonotype was recorded many times. These same records also appear under a second study, on T cells in Graves' hyperthyroidism and ophthalmopathy. That work adds: Stable Graves' hyperthyroidism meant no ophthalmopathy progression within 18 months. A first-round RT-PCR of the TCR CDR3 used the HTBI primer set.

This material consisted of peripheral blood mononuclear cells (PBMCs), taken at new diagnosis, from a patient treated with antithyroid drugs. The TCR was taken from a woman in her twenties or thirties with Graves disease.

The CDR3 protein is CASSLDKHNEQFF. CDR3 coding DNA: TGTGCCAGCAGTTTGGACAAGCACAATGAGCAGTTCTTC. The V gene is TRBV6-2 or TRBV6-3, the J gene TRBJ2-1, with a possible D match to TRBD1 (5 bases). Trimming took off 4 bases at V and 5 bases at J, with 9 bases between the two ends. CDR1 MNHEY and CDR2 SVGEGT come from the germline V gene. This CDR3 has 13 residues.